This TCR beta chain was identified in a study of blood T cell repertoires in COVID-19. Study information: COVID-19 samples collected from the United States, Italy and Spain covered acute and convalescent phases. T cells, B-cell-depleted T cells, or PBMCs provided the cDNA or gDNA that served as material.

The CDR3 sequence is 15 residues long. The J segment lost 2 bases and the V segment lost 2 bases, leaving 5 bases of the junction unmatched. Germline CDR1 is SEHNR and CDR2 is FQNEAQ (reference sequence). Per the original methods: Reference gene primer amplification gave nucleated cell count estimates. The table came from immunoSEQ multiplex PCR; TCRdb's copy has only in-frame clones and leaves some out. V and J calls plus clone size are reproduced from that table; the DNA served to infer D and trimming. The table lists 99,000 or so clones, 84% of them singletons. Sequencing was performed on peripheral blood. This chain connects TRBV7-9 to TRBJ1-1; 7 bases map to TRBD1. This receptor was obtained from a man aged 65 to 85 with active or convalescent COVID-19. The CDR3 is CASSLQAGGNTEAFF. For the CDR3, the DNA is TGTGCCAGCAGCTTACAGGCAGGGGGAAACACTGAAGCTTTCTTT.